The T cell receptor (beta chain) under discussion was sequenced for a study of T cells after yellow fever vaccination. Across the study: Libraries from low-cell-number fractions were prepared with the SMART-Seq v4 Ultra Low Input RNA kit.

The V gene lost 6 bases and the J gene lost 7 bases, with 9 bases spanning the gap. CDR3 length: 12 residues. Looked up from germline, CDR1 is SNHLY and CDR2 is FYNNEI. This clonotype was seen a few times. One entry per CDR3 protein, called by TCRdb with MiXCR from the 5' RACE reads. The sample has some 350,000 distinct CDR3 sequences, 11% seen once. The sequence came from a man younger than 30 who received the YFV17D yellow fever vaccine. The genes are TRBV2 and TRBJ2-2; D not certain. Sequences were derived from PBMCs, sampled on the day of the first yellow fever vaccination. CDR3 in DNA: TGTGCCAGCAGGTGGACGCACGGGGAGCTGTTTTTT. The encoded protein is CASRWTHGELFF.